Listed here are 28 T cell receptor beta chains from one sample, sequenced in a study of T-cell reconstitution after alpha-beta-depleted transplantation in children. Molecular barcoding with unique molecular identifiers was used for the TCRbeta library. TCRdb independently ran MiXCR on the PCR reads; one entry per CDR3 protein. The data hold over 550,000 distinct CDR3 sequences, with about 11% observed a single time. The material was PBMCs from the stem cell graft donor, obtained from the stem cell graft. These receptors were collected from a human donor who donated a stem cell graft to a child with acute myeloid leukemia.

This clonotype appeared a few times. The chain joins TRBV10-3 to TRBJ2-6, with TRBD1 as a possible D gene (5 bases). The V gene lost 7 bases and the J gene lost 3 bases, with 16 bases spanning the gap. Germline CDR1 reads ENHRY; CDR2 reads SYGVKD. The CDR3 sequence is 16 residues long. CDR3 residues: CAITGSRSFGANVLTF. CDR3 nucleotides: TGTGCCATCACAGGGTCCAGAAGCTTTGGGGCCAACGTCCTGACTTTC.

The chain uses TRBV5-1 and TRBJ2-5, with D possibly being TRBD2 (5 bases). This CDR3 has 17 residues. V was pared by 0 bases and J by 2 bases, with 17 bases between. Germline CDR1 and CDR2: SGHRS and YFSETQ. CDR3 residues: CASSLGLSGYGQETQYF. CDR3 DNA sequence: TGCGCCAGCAGCTTGGGGTTAAGCGGATACGGGCAAGAGACCCAGTACTTC.

This clonotype was counted between two and nine times. V is TRBV29-1 and J is TRBJ1-4, with TRBD1 identical over 7 bases. V lost 7 bases, J lost 9 bases, and 11 bases stayed unmatched. The CDR3 sequence is 13 residues long. Per the germline V gene, CDR1 is SQVTM and CDR2 is ANQGSEA. DNA for the CDR3: TGCAGCGGTAGACAGGGTAATACGAAAAAACTGTTTTTT. Encoded protein: CSGRQGNTKKLFF. Filled out from reference TRBV29-1 and TRBJ1-4, the complete variable domain reads SAVISQKPSRDICQRGTSLTIQCQVDSQVTMMFWYRQQPGQSLTLIATANQGSEATYESGFVIDKFPISRPNLTFSTLTVSNMSPEDSSIYLCSGRQGNTKKLFFGSGTQLSVL.

The table lists this clonotype with a few counts. The rearrangement uses TRBV7-9 and TRBJ2-5, with 7 bases that match TRBD2. The CDR3 loop spans 16 amino acids. V lost 2 bases and J lost 5; bases outside the gene matches: 11. Germline lookup yields CDR1 SEHNR and CDR2 FQNEAQ (reference sequence). CDR3: CASSLSGAGVGETQYF. In nucleotides, the CDR3 is TGTGCCAGCAGCTTAAGTGGTGCGGGAGTCGGGGAGACCCAGTACTTC.

The V call is TRBV29-1, the J call TRBJ2-7, with D possibly called TRBD1 or TRBD2 (6 bases each). CDR3 length: 10 amino acids. V dropped 6 bases and J dropped 5 bases, with 8 bases sitting between them. Germline V gene data show CDR1 as SQVTM and CDR2 as ANQGSEA. Here the CDR3 reads CSVGGHEQYF. CDR3 nucleotide sequence: TGCAGCGTGGGGGGCCACGAGCAGTACTTC.

The rearrangement links TRBV14 to TRBJ2-1, with 10 nucleotides matching TRBD1. CDR3 length: 18 residues. V lost 1 base, J lost 2 bases, and 8 bases stayed unmatched. The germline V gene has CDR1 SGHDN and CDR2 FVKESK. The CDR3 here is CASSQGDRGALPYNEQFF. DNA of the CDR3: TGTGCCAGCAGCCAAGGGGACAGGGGCGCACTACCCTACAATGAGCAGTTCTTC.

This clonotype came up many times. This chain uses TRBV7-2 with TRBJ2-1, with a tentative D call TRBD2 (6 bases). CDR1 and CDR2 (germline): SGHTA, FQGNSA. V gave up 4 bases and J gave up 4 bases, with 14 bases separating them. CDR3 length: 15 residues. CDR3 region: CASSSGLLSYNEQFF. The CDR3 nucleotides are TGTGCCAGCAGCTCGGGACTTTTGAGTTACAATGAGCAGTTCTTC.

This clonotype was seen repeatedly, ten times or more. V gene TRBV3-1 combines with J gene TRBJ2-3; possible D gene TRBD2, 6 bases. The CDR3 spans 16 residues. V lost 0 bases to trimming and J lost 4 bases, with 14 bases between them. CDR1 and CDR2 from the germline V gene are LGHDT and YNNKEL (reference sequence). CDR3 amino acids: CASSQDWVGSADTQYF. The DNA for the CDR3 is TGTGCCAGCAGCCAAGATTGGGTCGGGAGCGCAGATACGCAGTATTTT.

The chain recombines TRBV7-2 with TRBJ2-7, with D perhaps matching TRBD1 or TRBD2 (5 bases each). CDR3 length: 14 residues. Germline V CDR1 and CDR2: SGHTA, FQGNSA. V was shortened by 3 bases and J by 2 bases, with 11 bases between the two germline ends. Here the CDR3 DNA reads TGTGCCAGCAGCTTGGGGGTTGGGCCCTACGAGCAGTACTTC. Encoded protein: CASSLGVGPYEQYF.

This clonotype was counted only a few times. A read error may produce the germline difference seen at one junction end. The gene calls are TRBV5-1 and TRBJ2-3; D not resolved. CDR1 and CDR2 (germline): SGHRS, YFSETQ. CDR3 length: 9 residues. The CDR3 loop is CASSCCTDF. CDR3 sequence (DNA): TGCGCCAGCAGCTGTTGTACGGATTTT. Full variable domain (rest looked up from reference TRBV5-1 and TRBJ2-3): KAGVTQTPRYLIKTRGQQVTLSCSPISGHRSVSWYQQTPGQGLQFLFEYFSETQRNKGNFPGRFSGRQFSNSRSEMNVSTLELGDSALYLCASSCCTDFGPGTRLTVL.

V and J are TRBV28 and TRBJ2-1; TRBD2 matches 8 bases. CDR1 MDHEN and CDR2 SYDVKM come from the germline V gene. V lost 2 bases, J lost 5 bases, and 8 bases stayed unmatched. The CDR3 extends over 16 amino acids. The CDR3 region is CASSLGGLVGNNEQFF. CDR3 nucleotides: TGTGCCAGCAGTTTAGGGGGACTAGTAGGGAACAATGAGCAGTTCTTC. Full variable domain (outside the CDR3, taken from reference TRBV28 and TRBJ2-1): DVKVTQSSRYLVKRTGEKVFLECVQDMDHENMFWYRQDPGLGLRLIYFSYDVKMKEKGDIPEGYSVSREKKERFSLILESASTNQTSMYLCASSLGGLVGNNEQFFGPGTRLTVL.

In this sample, this clonotype turned up many times. This sequence joins TRBV4-3 and TRBJ1-6; the D is unclear. The CDR3 spans 12 residues. V gave up 1 base and J gave up 9 bases, with 4 bases separating them. From germline, CDR1 is LGHNA and CDR2 YSLEER. This CDR3 is CASSQGASPLHF. Here the CDR3 DNA reads TGCGCCAGCAGCCAAGGGGCTTCACCCCTCCACTTT.

The chain employs TRBV5-1 and TRBJ1-5, with D possibly being TRBD1 (5 bases). Trimming took off 4 bases at V and 7 bases at J, with 15 bases between the two ends. Germline CDR1 SGHRS, CDR2 YFSETQ. The CDR3 is 14 residues long. The CDR3 reads CASSQGGTGQPQHF. CDR3 sequence (DNA): TGCGCCAGCAGCCAGGGAGGTACCGGACAGCCCCAGCATTTT.

Ten or more counts support this clonotype. The chain is built from TRBV28 and TRBJ2-7; the D gene could be TRBD1 or TRBD2 (5 bases each). Trimming removed 3 bases from V and 3 bases from J, with 12 bases in between. Germline loops: CDR1 MDHEN, CDR2 SYDVKM. The CDR3 runs to 14 residues. The CDR3 region is CASSFGTMSYEQYF. CDR3 DNA: TGTGCCAGCAGTTTTGGGACGATGAGCTACGAGCAGTACTTC.

This clonotype appeared a few times. The rearrangement links TRBV7-2 to TRBJ2-7; TRBD2 matches at 11 bases. Germline-derived CDR1 and CDR2 are SGHTA and FQGNSA. This CDR3 region has 17 residues. Trimming took 5 bases from V and 3 from J; bases not matched to a gene: 12. CDR3 in amino acids: CASSLHTSSGRHYEQYF. The DNA for the CDR3 is TGTGCCAGCAGCCTCCACACATCTAGCGGGAGGCACTACGAGCAGTACTTC.

This clonotype was counted only a few times. The chain joins TRBV25-1 to TRBJ2-5; D uncertain. V was shortened by 5 bases and J by 5 bases, with 9 bases between the two germline ends. The CDR3 runs to 12 residues. Germline V gene lookup returns CDR1 MGHDK and CDR2 SYGVNS. CDR3 bases: TGTGCCAGCAGTTTAGGAGACGAGACCCAGTACTTC. Protein product: CASSLGDETQYF.

J is TRBJ2-7 and V is TRBV12-3 or TRBV12-4, with 8 bases lining up with TRBD2. With V trimmed by 3 bases and J by 13 bases, 5 bases remained unmatched. CDR3 length: 11 amino acids. The CDR3, as DNA: TGTGCCAGCAGTTTTAGCGGGAAACAATACTTC. It yields the protein CASSFSGKQYF.

This clonotype was seen at least ten times. The chain recombines TRBV20-1 with TRBJ1-1, with D uncertain. Trimming took off 5 bases at V and 0 bases at J, with 7 bases between the two ends. This CDR3 is built from 12 residues. CDR1 and CDR2 (germline): DFQATT, SNEGSKA (reference sequence). The CDR3 sequence: CSALTVNTEAFF. CDR3 DNA sequence: TGCAGTGCTCTCACAGTGAACACTGAAGCTTTCTTT.

This clonotype was counted between two and nine times. The chain recombines TRBV7-9 with TRBJ2-1; D remains ambiguous. Germline V gene data show CDR1 as SEHNR and CDR2 as FQNEAQ (reference sequence). Trimming removed 0 bases at V and 5 bases at J, with 17 bases between. CDR3 length: 17 amino acids. CDR3 nucleotide sequence: TGTGCCAGCAGCTTAGCGTTCCCAGCGCCAACCCACAATGAGCAGTTCTTC. Translation gives CASSLAFPAPTHNEQFF. Full variable domain (rest looked up from reference TRBV7-9 and TRBJ2-1): DTGVSQNPRHKITKRGQNVTFRCDPISEHNRLYWYRQTLGQGPEFLTYFQNEAQLEKSRLLSDRFSAERPKGSFSTLEIQRTEQGDSAMYLCASSLAFPAPTHNEQFFGPGTRLTVL.

This clonotype has only a few counts. The chain uses TRBV13 and TRBJ2-3, with 7 bases aligning to TRBD2. The junction had 5 bases not matched to a gene; V was cut back by 2 bases and J by 0 bases. The CDR3 covers 16 residues. The germline gives CDR1 PRHDT, CDR2 FYEKMQ (reference sequence). The CDR3 loop is CASSLTSGVSTDTQYF. CDR3 DNA: TGTGCCAGCAGCTTAACCAGCGGGGTTAGCACAGATACGCAGTATTTT.

The gene calls are TRBV6-5 and TRBJ1-1; 7 bases are a match to TRBD1. CDR3 length: 15 residues. Germline CDR1 and CDR2: MNHEY and SVGAGI. V lost 4 bases to trimming and J lost 4 bases; unmatched junction nucleotides: 9. CDR3 coding DNA: TGTGCCAGCAGTTCTCCGAACAGGGGCCTCACTGAAGCTTTCTTT. Translating gives CASSSPNRGLTEAFF.

This clonotype was observed many times. One junction end does not reproduce the germline sequence, and a read error may be involved. This chain connects TRBV25-1 to TRBJ2-7; perhaps D is TRBD1 or TRBD2 (6 bases each). There are 13 residues in the CDR3. Germline V gene lookup returns CDR1 MGHDK and CDR2 SYGVNS. CDR3 bases: TGTGCCAGCAGTGACTCAGGGGTTTCCGGGACTTGCTTC. Translating it yields CASSDSGVSGTCF.

This clonotype occurred a few times. This sequence joins TRBV6-5 and TRBJ2-2; 9 bases fit TRBD2. There are 17 residues in the CDR3. CDR1 MNHEY and CDR2 SVGAGI come from the germline V gene. The V and J ends lost 6 bases and 6 bases, in that order; junction bases with no gene match: 14. The CDR3, as DNA: TGTGCCAGCAGGCGACTAGCGGACCCAAGGGGGGCCGGGGAGCTGTTTTTT. As protein: CASRRLADPRGAGELFF.

At least ten counts were recorded for this clonotype. The chain uses TRBV7-3 and TRBJ2-2, with D tentatively TRBD2 (5 bases). V lost 6 bases and J lost 3, with 11 bases in between. The CDR3 covers 14 residues. Per germline, CDR1 SGHTA and CDR2 FQGTGA. The CDR3 here is CASSHSADTGELFF. The CDR3, as DNA: TGTGCCAGCAGTCATAGCGCGGACACCGGGGAGCTGTTTTTT.

The genes are TRBV19 and TRBJ2-1, with 10 nucleotides matching TRBD2. V shed 3 bases and J 7 bases; nucleotides not matched to a gene: 12. The CDR3 covers 17 residues. CDR1 and CDR2 (germline): LNHDA, SQIVND (reference sequence). The CDR3 nucleotides are TGTGCCAGTAGTATCGGGTCGGCTAGCGGGAGCAGAAATGAGCAGTTCTTC. Encoded protein: CASSIGSASGSRNEQFF.

This clonotype occurred a few times. V gene TRBV12-3 or TRBV12-4 combines with J gene TRBJ2-1; D gene ambiguous. With 3 bases removed from V and 7 bases from J, the gap between germline ends came to 7 bases. The CDR3 spans 12 residues. The DNA for the CDR3 is TGTGCCAGCAGTTTTAGTACAAATGAGCAGTTCTTC. Translating it yields CASSFSTNEQFF.

This clonotype was counted between two and nine times. The chain has TRBV27 and TRBJ2-1; 10 nucleotides agree with TRBD2. Germline assignment: CDR1 MNHEY and CDR2 SMNVEV (reference sequence). The CDR3 contains 15 residues. The ends lost 0 bases at V and 8 bases at J; junction bases unmatched: 4. Written as DNA, the CDR3 is TGTGCCAGCAGTTTATCCCTAGCGGGAGTTTATGAGCAGTTCTTC. Translated: CASSLSLAGVYEQFF.

The chain's CDR3 is CASSQMGTSGTDTQYF. The CDR3 DNA reads TGCGCCAGCAGCCAAATGGGGACATCAGGAACAGATACGCAGTATTTT. The chain is built from TRBV4-3 and TRBJ2-3, with D possibly matching TRBD1 (6 bases). The CDR3 is 16 amino acids. Germline assignment: CDR1 LGHNA and CDR2 YSLEER. V was pared by 2 bases and J by 3 bases, with 15 bases between.